This is a list of T cell receptor beta chains from one sample in a study of blood T cell repertoires in COVID-19. Data came from immunoSEQ multiplex PCR; TCRdb stores just in-frame clones and leaves some out. The sample holds 450,000 or so clones, around 90% seen once. Sequencing was carried out using PBMCs or T cells enriched from blood (not recorded which). The source is a man younger than 35 who had recovered from COVID-19. Each CDR3 is given without its conserved first and last residue. The order of the fields is V gene, J gene, clone size, CDR3 length, CDR3 protein. Clone size, where shown, is once, few, many, or a class for clones that have expanded.

TRBV5-1	TRBJ2-5	.	13	ASSLEGARGETQY
TRBV2	TRBJ2-6	.	15	ASARQRRDRGANVLT
TRBV2	TRBJ2-1	.	11	ASSADRVNEQF
TRBV24-1	TRBJ2-1	.	14	ATSDLASGRDNEQF
TRBV27	TRBJ1-4	.	13	ASTPRLTTNEKLF
TRBV29-1	TRBJ1-2	once	10	SAEWGQSGYT
TRBV5-1	TRBJ2-3	.	13	ASKSWGQATDTQY
TRBV27	TRBJ1-2	.	12	ASSPWAGPYGYT
TRBV6-5	TRBJ2-7	.	12	ARKVLLLSHEQY
TRBV19	TRBJ1-6	many	11	ASSSTDNSPLH
TRBV29-1	TRBJ1-6	.	11	SVAMGEGSPLH
TRBV5-6	TRBJ2-2	.	13	ASSLAGTVAGELF
TRBV6-4	TRBJ1-5	.	16	ASSALRGQADSNQPQH
TRBV6-5	TRBJ2-1	once	13	ASRSAGTLYNEQF
TRBV6-1	TRBJ1-2	once	12	ASSSPLLDYGYT
TRBV5-6	TRBJ1-4	.	13	ASSDNRGGREKLF
TRBV11-3	TRBJ1-1	.	15	ASSVRRMGPANTEAF
TRBV25-1	TRBJ1-5	.	12	ASSPSGPGGPQH
TRBV6-2/TRBV6-3	TRBJ1-2	.	15	ASSYSPRTGESYGYT
TRBV5-4	TRBJ1-1	.	13	ASSFPGQVIGQAF
TRBV7-9	TRBJ1-4	.	12	ASSLVRRDEKLF
TRBV19	TRBJ2-3	.	11	ASRDRSTDTQY
TRBV14	TRBJ1-4	.	13	ASSPAGGRWRELF
TRBV28	TRBJ1-1	.	14	ASSLLPGGGDTEAF
TRBV6-1	TRBJ1-1	.	13	ASSEEGQGWAEAF
TRBV5-5	TRBJ1-2	.	15	ASSASGTAFRVSGYT
TRBV6-5	TRBJ2-5	.	13	ASSSRDRYQETQY
TRBV3-1/TRBV3-2	TRBJ2-1	.	13	ASSPTSGSYNEQF
TRBV27	TRBJ1-2	.	13	ASSFLTRGRGGYT
TRBV30	TRBJ1-3	.	14	AWSVSRQSLWNTIY
TRBV7-2	TRBJ1-6	.	15	ASSLWGTGISNSPLH
TRBV19	TRBJ1-5	.	11	ASSIDNYQPQH
TRBV12-3/TRBV12-4	TRBJ1-6	.	11	ASKYRGYSPLH
TRBV28	TRBJ1-2	.	13	ASLGAGGLNYGYT
TRBV13	TRBJ1-1	.	12	ASSPNRKNTEAF
TRBV27	TRBJ1-2	.	11	ASSLDRSYGYT